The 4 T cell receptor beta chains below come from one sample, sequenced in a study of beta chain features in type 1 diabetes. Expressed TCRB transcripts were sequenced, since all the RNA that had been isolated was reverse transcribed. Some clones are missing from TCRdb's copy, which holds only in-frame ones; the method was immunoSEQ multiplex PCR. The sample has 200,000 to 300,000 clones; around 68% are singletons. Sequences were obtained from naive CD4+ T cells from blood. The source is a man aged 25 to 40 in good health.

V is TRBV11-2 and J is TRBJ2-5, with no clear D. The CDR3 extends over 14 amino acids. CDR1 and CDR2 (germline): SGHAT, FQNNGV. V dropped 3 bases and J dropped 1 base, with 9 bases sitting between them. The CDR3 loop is CASSFGYGQETQYF. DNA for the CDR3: TGTGCCAGCAGCTTCGGGTACGGCCAAGAGACCCAGTACTTC.

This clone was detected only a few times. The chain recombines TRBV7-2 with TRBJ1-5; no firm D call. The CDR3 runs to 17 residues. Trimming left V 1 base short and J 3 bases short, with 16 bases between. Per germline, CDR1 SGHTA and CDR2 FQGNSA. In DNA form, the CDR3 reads TGTGCCAGCAGCTTAGTATCCAGCCTCAACCCCAATCAGCCCCAGCATTTT. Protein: CASSLVSSLNPNQPQHF.

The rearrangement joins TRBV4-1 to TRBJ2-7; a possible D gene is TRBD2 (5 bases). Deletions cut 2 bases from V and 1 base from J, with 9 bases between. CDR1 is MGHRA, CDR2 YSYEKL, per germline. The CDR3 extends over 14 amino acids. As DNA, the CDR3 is TGCGCCAGCAGCCAACCGTGGACTTCCTACGAGCAGTACTTC. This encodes CASSQPWTSYEQYF.

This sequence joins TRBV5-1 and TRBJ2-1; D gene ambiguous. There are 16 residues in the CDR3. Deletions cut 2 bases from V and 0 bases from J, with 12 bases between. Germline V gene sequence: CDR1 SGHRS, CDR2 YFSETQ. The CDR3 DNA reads TGCGCCAGCAGCTTCAGGCAGGCAATCTCCTACAATGAGCAGTTCTTC. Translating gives CASSFRQAISYNEQFF.